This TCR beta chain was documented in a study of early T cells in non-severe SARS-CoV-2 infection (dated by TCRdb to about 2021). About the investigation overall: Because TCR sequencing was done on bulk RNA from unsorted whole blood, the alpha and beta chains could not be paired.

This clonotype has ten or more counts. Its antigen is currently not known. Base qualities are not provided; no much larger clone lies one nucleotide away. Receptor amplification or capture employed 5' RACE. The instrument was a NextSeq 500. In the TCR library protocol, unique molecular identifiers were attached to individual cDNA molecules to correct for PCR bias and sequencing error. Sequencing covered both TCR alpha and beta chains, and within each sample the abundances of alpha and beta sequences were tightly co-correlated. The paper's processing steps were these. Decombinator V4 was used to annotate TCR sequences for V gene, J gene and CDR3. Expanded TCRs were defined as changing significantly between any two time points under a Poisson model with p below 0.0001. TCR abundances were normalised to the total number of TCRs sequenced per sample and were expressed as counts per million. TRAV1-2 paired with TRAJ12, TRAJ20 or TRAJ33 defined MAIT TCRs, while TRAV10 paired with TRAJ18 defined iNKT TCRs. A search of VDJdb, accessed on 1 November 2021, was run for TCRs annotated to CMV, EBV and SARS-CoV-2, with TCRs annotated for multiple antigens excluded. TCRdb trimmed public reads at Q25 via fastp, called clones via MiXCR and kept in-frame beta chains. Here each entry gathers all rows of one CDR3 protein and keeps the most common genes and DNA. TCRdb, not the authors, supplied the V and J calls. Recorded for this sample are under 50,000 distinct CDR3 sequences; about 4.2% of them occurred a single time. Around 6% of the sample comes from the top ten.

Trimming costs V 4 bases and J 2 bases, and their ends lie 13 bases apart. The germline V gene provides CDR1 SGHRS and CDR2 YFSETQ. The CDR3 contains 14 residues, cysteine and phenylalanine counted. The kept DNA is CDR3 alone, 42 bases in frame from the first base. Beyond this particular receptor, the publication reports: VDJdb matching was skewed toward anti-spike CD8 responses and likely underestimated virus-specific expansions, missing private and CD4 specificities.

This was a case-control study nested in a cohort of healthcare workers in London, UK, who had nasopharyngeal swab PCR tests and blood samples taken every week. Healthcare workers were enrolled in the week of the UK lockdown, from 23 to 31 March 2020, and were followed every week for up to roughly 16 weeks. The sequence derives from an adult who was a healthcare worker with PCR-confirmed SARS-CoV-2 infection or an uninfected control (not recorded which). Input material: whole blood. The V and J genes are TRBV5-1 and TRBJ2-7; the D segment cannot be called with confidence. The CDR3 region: CASSPRTNAYEQYF. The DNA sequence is TGCGCCAGCAGCCCTAGGACGAACGCCTACGAGCAGTACTTC.